Listed here are 20 T cell receptor beta chains from one sample, sequenced in a study of T cell repertoires in cytomegalovirus infection. TCRdb reanalysed the reads using MiXCR and keeps one entry per CDR3 protein. The repertoire holds roughly 630,000 distinct CDR3 sequences, with roughly 26% as singletons. The sample comprised CD8+ T cells from PBMCs. The receptor set was obtained from a human donor in good health (CMV status not recorded). Some clones in this sample may be carry-over from other donors' samples.

In this sample, this clonotype turned up a few times. The CDR3, as DNA: TGTGCCAGCAGCCGTGTCCCGGGACAGGGGGTCAATGAGCAGTTCTTC. Translated: CASSRVPGQGVNEQFF. This chain connects TRBV6-5 to TRBJ2-1; 11 bases align to TRBD1. With V trimmed by 6 bases and J by 6 bases, 10 bases remained unmatched. The CDR3 is made up of 16 amino acids. Germline V gene data show CDR1 as MNHEY and CDR2 as SVGAGI.

V gene TRBV19 combines with J gene TRBJ2-1, with 11 bases identical to TRBD1. With V trimmed by 3 bases and J by 8 bases, 9 bases remained unmatched. In germline, CDR1 is LNHDA, CDR2 SQIVND (reference sequence). This CDR3 contains 16 residues. The CDR3 is CASSIKVGTGGHEQFF. The CDR3 region has the DNA TGTGCCAGTAGTATCAAAGTCGGGACAGGGGGTCATGAGCAGTTCTTC.

In regard to this clonotype: A much larger clonotype is one base distant, so this may be a read error. The V gene is TRBV12-3 or TRBV12-4, the J gene TRBJ1-4, with 7 positions matching TRBD1. This CDR3 has 14 amino acids. The CDR3 region is CANSSGTANEKLFF. The DNA of the CDR3 is TGTGCCAACAGTTCCGGGACAGCTAATGAAAAACTGTTTTTT.

The V call is TRBV25-1, the J call TRBJ2-7; possibly TRBD2 for D (6 bases). Trimming pared 4 bases from V and 5 bases from J, leaving 9 bases between. Germline V lookup: CDR1 MGHDK, CDR2 SYGVNS. CDR3 size: 12 residues. For the CDR3, the DNA is TGTGCCAGCAGTGTGGGAGGAAACGAGCAGTACTTC. Translating it yields CASSVGGNEQYF.

As for this clonotype: With a much larger clone just one base away, this may be a read error. The chain combines TRBV6-6 with TRBJ1-1, with D possibly TRBD1 on 5 matching bases. This CDR3 has 12 amino acids. Germline V lookup: CDR1 MNHNY, CDR2 SVGAGI (reference sequence). Deletions cut 10 bases from V and 6 bases from J, with 15 bases between. The CDR3 reads CANNGGRSEAFF. In nucleotides, the CDR3 is TGTGCCAACAATGGGGGGAGATCTGAAGCTTTCTTT.

This clonotype was recorded many times. The rearrangement joins TRBV7-2 to TRBJ1-6; D ambiguous. The CDR3 length is 16 residues. The germline gives CDR1 SGHTA, CDR2 FQGNSA. Trimming took 1 base from V and 10 from J, leaving 17 bases between them. CDR3 DNA: TGTGCCAGCAGCTTAGGAGGCCCAGGAGAAGCGTCACCCCTCCACTTT. Its translation is CASSLGGPGEASPLHF. The complete variable domain, with remaining parts taken from reference TRBV7-2 and TRBJ1-6, reads GAGVSQSPSNKVTEKGKDVELRCDPISGHTALYWYRQSLGQGLEFLIYFQGNSAPDKSGLPSDRFSAERTGGSVSTLTIQRTQQEDSAVYLCASSLGGPGEASPLHFGNGTRLTVT.

The chain carries TRBV20-1 and TRBJ2-1; D might be TRBD1 or TRBD2, each matching 6 bases. Trimming left V 3 bases short and J 3 bases short, with 12 bases between. Germline values: CDR1 DFQATT, CDR2 SNEGSKA (reference sequence). The CDR3 consists of 14 residues. The CDR3 DNA follows: TGCAGTGCTAGCGGGGGCCTCATCTACAATGAGCAGTTCTTC. Translation gives CSASGGLIYNEQFF.

The V and J genes are TRBV5-1 and TRBJ2-3; the D gene is possibly TRBD1 (6 bases). Germline V lookup: CDR1 SGHRS, CDR2 YFSETQ. CDR3 length: 16 amino acids. Trimming took 0 bases from V and 4 from J, leaving 15 bases between them. This CDR3 is CASSLVGAPPPDTQYF. The CDR3 bases are TGCGCCAGCAGCTTGGTGGGGGCCCCCCCCCCAGATACGCAGTATTTT.

This clonotype appeared many times. CDR3 amino acids: CASSFGSKTGELFF. In nucleotides, the CDR3 is TGTGCCAGCAGCTTCGGCTCCAAGACCGGGGAGCTGTTTTTT. The gene calls are TRBV11-2 and TRBJ2-2; D is unresolved. CDR1 is SGHAT and CDR2 is FQNNGV in the germline V gene. The CDR3 is made up of 14 amino acids. V was pared by 3 bases and J by 5 bases, with 10 bases between.

This clonotype occurred many times. The genes are TRBV7-6 and TRBJ2-5; 14 nucleotides line up with TRBD2. Trimming at V came to 1 base and at J to 4 bases, leaving 2 bases not matched to a gene. The CDR3 length is 16 residues. The V gene's germline CDR1 is SGHVS and CDR2 FNYEAQ. This CDR3 is CASSLGGLAGGETQYF. The CDR3 DNA reads TGTGCCAGCAGCTTAGGTGGACTAGCGGGAGGAGAGACCCAGTACTTC.

For this clonotype: A much larger clone lies one base from this, so it may be a read error. V gene TRBV12-5 combines with J gene TRBJ2-3, with 8 bases lining up with TRBD2. The CDR3 is 17 amino acids. CDR1 LGHNT and CDR2 FRNRAP come from the germline V gene. CDR3 nucleotide sequence: TGTGCTAGTTGTTTTTCCTCCGGGGCCGGGAGGGCAGATACGCAGTATTTT. Its protein is CASCFSSGAGRADTQYF.

This clonotype has more than one count but fewer than ten. The chain employs TRBV25-1 and TRBJ2-5, with 7 bases that match TRBD2. Germline CDR1 and CDR2: MGHDK and SYGVNS. This CDR3 has 16 amino acids. V shed 3 bases, J shed 2 bases, and the junction held 9 bases outside the gene matches. Here the CDR3 DNA reads TGTGCCAGCAGTGATCCGCCGCGGCGGGGGCAAGAGACCCAGTACTTC. It yields the protein CASSDPPRRGQETQYF. The full variable domain, its missing parts supplied by reference TRBV25-1 and TRBJ2-5, is EADIYQTPRYLVIGTGKKITLECSQTMGHDKMYWYQQDPGMELHLIHYSYGVNSTEKGDLSSESTVSRIRTEHFPLTLESARPSHTSQYLCASSDPPRRGQETQYFGPGTRLLVL.

The chain carries TRBV6-1 and TRBJ1-5; D gene uncertain. Germline V lookup: CDR1 MNHNS, CDR2 SASEGT. The V gene lost 6 bases and the J gene lost 6 bases, with 9 bases spanning the gap. The length of the CDR3 is 12 residues. The CDR3 reads CASRDFGQPQHF. CDR3 nucleotides: TGTGCCAGCAGGGACTTCGGTCAGCCCCAGCATTTT.

The table lists this clonotype with a count of one. Possible read error: a much larger clone is one base away. The rearrangement joins TRBV12-3 or TRBV12-4 to TRBJ2-1, with D possibly being TRBD2 (5 bases). Trimming stripped 10 bases from V and 3 bases from J, with 10 bases between. CDR3 length: 12 amino acids. For the CDR3, the DNA is TGTGCCAACACTCGGGGCTACAATGAGCAGTTCTTC. Translation: CANTRGYNEQFF.

The rearrangement links TRBV20-1 to TRBJ2-1; 12 bases map to TRBD2. The CDR3 runs 15 residues. The V segment lost 6 bases and the J segment 8 bases; nucleotides outside the gene matches: 11. Germline CDR1 DFQATT, CDR2 SNEGSKA (reference sequence). CDR3 coding DNA: TGCAGTGCCCTAAAAATACTAGCGGGGGGCCATGAGCAGTTCTTC. It translates to CSALKILAGGHEQFF.

The genes are TRBV28 and TRBJ1-2; D uncertain. The V and J ends lost 3 bases and 8 bases respectively, with 19 bases between them. CDR1 is MDHEN, CDR2 SYDVKM, per germline. There are 15 residues in the CDR3. The CDR3 coding sequence is TGTGCCAGCAGTTTGGTCCCGGACGGCCGCTCGGGCTACACCTTC. Its translation: CASSLVPDGRSGYTF.

The rearrangement joins TRBV12-3 or TRBV12-4 to TRBJ2-7; D uncertain. The length of the CDR3 is 11 residues. V was pared by 4 bases and J by 7 bases, with 8 bases between. CDR3 protein: CASSWGSEQYF. DNA of the CDR3: TGTGCCAGCAGTTGGGGTTCTGAGCAGTACTTC.

This clonotype was observed a few times. The chain employs TRBV27 and TRBJ2-3; no firm D call. There are 18 residues in the CDR3. Germline assignment: CDR1 MNHEY and CDR2 SMNVEV (reference sequence). V was clipped by 2 bases and J by 2 bases, with 20 bases between them. The CDR3 sequence: CASSLSQVNGEVTDTQYF. As DNA, the CDR3 is TGTGCCAGCAGTTTAAGTCAAGTCAACGGCGAGGTCACAGATACGCAGTATTTT.

Many counts were recorded for this clonotype. The chain carries TRBV7-6 and TRBJ1-5; D is unresolved. This CDR3 contains 14 residues. Trimming took 3 bases from V and 7 from J, leaving 13 bases between them. Per germline, CDR1 SGHVS and CDR2 FNYEAQ. In DNA, the CDR3 is TGTGCCAGCAGCTTCGACCCGGGCGGCCAGCCCCAGCATTTT. This encodes CASSFDPGGQPQHF.

Turning to this clonotype: Relative to the germline gene, one junction end is altered; a read error may explain this. The chain combines TRBV29-1 with TRBJ2-2; D is unclear. Germline V gene data show CDR1 as SQVTM and CDR2 as ANQGSEA. The CDR3 loop spans 13 amino acids. CDR3: CSVVLPLTVELFF. In DNA form, the CDR3 reads TGCAGCGTTGTCCTCCCGCTCACCGTGGAGCTGTTTTTT.